This TCR beta chain was retrieved from a study of CD8 T cells in ankylosing spondylitis. The study, taken as a whole, reports: Roughly eight highly homologous variants made up a TCR beta motif that seemed to typify ankylosing spondylitis blood.

Quantitative 5'-RACE with molecular barcodes produced the TCR beta libraries. TCRdb itself ran the 5' RACE reads through MiXCR, one entry per CDR3 protein. Here the sample spans 750,000 to 850,000 distinct CDR3 sequences, about 10% being singletons. This CDR3 comprises 12 residues. In germline, CDR1 is DFQATT, CDR2 SNEGSKA (reference sequence). V gave up 5 bases and J gave up 4 bases, with 11 bases separating them. Notes on this clonotype: The antigen remains undetermined.

V and J are TRBV20-1 and TRBJ2-5; maybe TRBD2 (7 bases). The sequence was obtained from a male donor with ankylosing spondylitis. Sequences were obtained from blood, either unsorted or a sorted T cell fraction (not recorded which). The CDR3: CSAGGGSETQYF. The CDR3 region has the DNA TGCAGTGCTGGCGGGGGCTCAGAGACCCAGTACTTC.